The 3 T cell receptor beta chains below were found in one sample sequenced in a study of shared clonotypes between healthy human individuals. This table comes from immunoSEQ multiplex PCR, and its TCRdb copy is limited to in-frame clones, with some not included. The profile covers 2,100,000 or so clones, with approximately 96% appearing a single time and roughly 0.13% taken by the ten largest. Sequenced material: naive CD4+ T cells sorted from blood. The subset is: CD45RA+ positively selected. These receptors originate from a man younger than 35 in good health.

This clone was picked up one time. The chain carries TRBV11-1 and TRBJ1-5; 9 nucleotides match TRBD1. The CDR3 is 15 residues long. Unmatched junction bases numbered 6, after V lost 5 bases and J lost 4 bases. The germline CDR1 and CDR2 sequences are SGHAT and FQDESV (reference sequence). CDR3 DNA sequence: TGTGCCAGCAGCCCGGGACAGGGTCGGAATCAGCCCCAGCATTTT. Encoded protein: CASSPGQGRNQPQHF.

The chain links TRBV29-1 to TRBJ2-2, with TRBD1 as a possible D gene (5 bases). Trimming took off 8 bases at V and 0 bases at J, with 13 bases between the two ends. This CDR3 is 14 amino acids long. Germline CDR1 and CDR2: SQVTM and ANQGSEA. The CDR3 DNA reads TGCAGCATTGGCAGGGCGACGAACACCGGGGAGCTGTTTTTT. Amino acid sequence: CSIGRATNTGELFF.

A single count supports this clone. The V call is TRBV9, the J call TRBJ1-2; weak D call: TRBD1 (6 bases). The CDR3 runs to 15 residues. The germline CDR1 and CDR2 sequences are SGDLS and YYNGEE. V lost 3 bases, J lost 2 bases, and 14 bases lay in between. CDR3 nucleotide sequence: TGTGCCAGCAGCGCCGAACTGGGGGCGAACTATGGCTACACCTTC. It translates to CASSAELGANYGYTF.